This passage covers 5 T cell receptor beta chains from one sample sequenced in a study of prognosis after radiotherapy for stage I lung cancer. Two-round multiplex PCR on genomic DNA was the method by which TCR beta CDR3 was amplified. The use of primers specific to each TRBV and TRBJ gene characterized first-round PCR. TCRdb processed the multiplex PCR reads anew with MiXCR; each CDR3 protein has one entry. Of under 20,000 distinct CDR3 sequences listed, 44% are singletons. The sequenced sample was PBMCs, obtained before or after stereotactic body radiation therapy (not recorded which). The receptors were gathered from a donor aged 50 or older with non-small cell lung cancer.

On this clonotype: Germline and junction disagree at one end, which may indicate a read error. This chain links TRBV6-5 with TRBJ2-5; the match to TRBD2 covers 7 bases. Germline V gene sequence: CDR1 MNHEY, CDR2 SVGAGI. The CDR3 has 14 amino acids. The CDR3 nucleotides read TGTGCCAGCAGTTTCGGGGGGTCACAAGAGACCAAGTACTTC. This translates into CASSFGGSQETKYF.

This clonotype has ten or more counts. This rearrangement joins TRBV10-3 to TRBJ1-2; perhaps TRBD1 as D (6 bases). In germline, CDR1 is ENHRY, CDR2 SYGVKD. V was trimmed by 3 bases and J by 4 bases, leaving 12 bases between them. The CDR3 is 14 residues long. The CDR3 DNA follows: TGTGCCATCAGTGACCCGGACAGAACCTATGGCTACACCTTC. It yields the protein CAISDPDRTYGYTF.

About this clonotype: Germline is not matched at one junction end, which may reflect a read error. The chain links TRBV2 to TRBJ1-2; weak D call: TRBD1 (5 bases). The CDR3 contains 12 residues. Per the germline V gene, CDR1 is SNHLY and CDR2 is FYNNEI. CDR3 in amino acids: CASIPTGDGYTF. The CDR3 region has the DNA TGTGCCAGCATCCCGACGGGGGATGGCTACACCTTT.

V is TRBV5-4 and J is TRBJ1-2; 9 positions agree with TRBD1. Germline trimming cut 7 bases from V and 2 bases from J; bases unmatched to any gene: 6. Germline CDR1 reads SGHNT; CDR2 reads YYREEE (reference sequence). This CDR3 region has 14 residues. The CDR3 DNA reads TGTGCCAGCGGCACCGGACAGGGGAACTATGGCTACACCTTC. This translates into CASGTGQGNYGYTF.

This clonotype showed up many times. The rearrangement joins TRBV18 to TRBJ2-5, with TRBD2 as a possible D gene (6 bases). The CDR3 runs 13 residues. The ends were cut back, 2 bases at V and 7 bases at J, with 11 bases in the middle. CDR1 is KGHSH and CDR2 is LQKENI in the germline V gene. The CDR3 DNA reads TGTGCCAGCTCACCATCCAGGGAGGCGACCCAGTACTTC. Protein sequence: CASSPSREATQYF.